The clone carrying this T cell receptor (beta chain) occurred once. Its antigen is as yet unknown. Researchers tagged individual cDNA molecules with unique molecular identifiers. A single record per CDR3 protein comes from TCRdb applying MiXCR to the 5' RACE reads. This repertoire shows 55,000 to 70,000 distinct CDR3 sequences, roughly 10% found once; its top ten account for 8.6%. The data belong to a study of early T cells in non-severe SARS-CoV-2 infection. For the study at large: Sequencing was performed on bulk RNA from unsorted whole blood, leaving chains unpaired. Study results and caveats: Matching against VDJdb likely underestimated virus-specific expansions, favoring anti-spike CD8.

This CDR3 contains 12 residues. The V and J ends lost 7 bases and 7 bases respectively, with 11 bases between them. Sequenced sample: whole blood. The chain links TRBV12-3 or TRBV12-4 to TRBJ1-5; tentatively, D is TRBD1 (5 bases). This receptor was identified in an adult who was a healthcare worker with PCR-confirmed SARS-CoV-2 infection or an uninfected control (not recorded which). CDR3 sequence (DNA): TGTGCCAGCAAGGGGAGCGGGCAGCCCCAGCATTTT. Its protein is CASKGSGQPQHF.